Here is one T cell receptor beta chain with its context. The CDR3 length is 18 residues. Germline CDR1 is MNHNS and CDR2 is SASEGT. Germline trimming cut 1 base from V and 4 bases from J; bases unmatched to any gene: 10. This sample stems from a study of blood T cell repertoires in COVID-19. Study context: Samples of COVID-19 (acute and convalescent) were obtained from the United States, Italy and Spain. Sources were T cells, B-cell-depleted T cells, or PBMCs; the material itself was cDNA or gDNA.

As originally analysed: From reference gene primer amplification, estimates of nucleated cell counts were derived. Only in-frame clones appear in the TCRdb table, and some are missing; sequencing was by immunoSEQ multiplex PCR. That table gives V, J and clone size, and the DNA gave D and trimming. The data hold 60,000 or so clones, with approximately 90% observed a single time. The sequenced material came from peripheral blood. The chain employs TRBV6-1 and TRBJ1-1; 12 bases map to TRBD1. The TCR was taken from a human donor in a cohort sampled during active COVID-19. As DNA, the CDR3 is TGTGCCAGCAGTGAAGGAGGGGACAGGGGGCCCTCGGGCACTGAAGCTTTCTTT. This translates into CASSEGGDRGPSGTEAFF.